Listed below are T cell receptor beta chains from one sample, sequenced in a study of blood T cells in healthy people across ages. TCRdb reanalysed the 5' RACE reads using MiXCR and keeps one entry per CDR3 protein. The data hold around 1.5 million distinct CDR3 sequences, with roughly 32% observed a single time. The sample was blood. The receptors come from a woman aged 25 to 39 in good health. Both conserved end residues are part of each CDR3. The D gene is left open where the match is weak. Only some rows state a clone size, as once, few, many or a class for expanded clones.

21	TRBV6-1	few	-	TRBJ2-1	TGTGCCAGCAGTGAGATCTGGACAGGGCCCTACCTTAGCGGGATTTACAATGAGCAGTTCTTC	CASSEIWTGPYLSGIYNEQFF
16	TRBV5-6	-	-	TRBJ2-3	TGTGCCAGCAGCTTGGGAGGCCTCAGCGAGGCAGATACGCAGTATTTT	CASSLGGLSEADTQYF
12	TRBV29-1	-	-	TRBJ2-5	TGCAGCGTTGTAGGGAGAGGGGAGACCCAGTACTTC	CSVVGRGETQYF
14	TRBV5-1	-	-	TRBJ2-3	TGCGCCAGCAGCCTGCTGTCGGGCACAGATACGCAGTATTTT	CASSLLSGTDTQYF
14	TRBV6-2/TRBV6-3	few	-	TRBJ2-5	TGTGCCAGCACCCTTGTACAGGGTCTGCGGACCCAGTACTTC	CASTLVQGLRTQYF
15	TRBV6-5	-	-	TRBJ1-4	TGTGCCAGCAGTTACTCGGCAGGCCGTAATGAAAAACTGTTTTTT	CASSYSAGRNEKLFF
16	TRBV5-1	once	TRBD2	TRBJ2-7	TGCGCCAGCAGCTTGGGGCCTAGCGGGGGGATCTACGAGCAGTACTTC	CASSLGPSGGIYEQYF
14	TRBV15	medium-sized	-	TRBJ2-7	TGTGCCACCAGCAGAGATACGGGTACAAACGAGCAGTACTTC	CATSRDTGTNEQYF
13	TRBV6-2/TRBV6-3	many	-	TRBJ2-5	TGTGCCAGCAGTTCCTCCGACTTTTGGCCCCAGTACTTC	CASSSSDFWPQYF
19	TRBV10-3	few	TRBD1	TRBJ1-2	TGTGCCATCAGTGAGTCGGTAAAGCCCTCTCCGGGACAGGGGCTTGGCTACACCTTC	CAISESVKPSPGQGLGYTF
14	TRBV5-6	-	-	TRBJ2-7	TGTGCCAGCAGCGCCATAGGGACCTCCTACGAGCAGTACTTC	CASSAIGTSYEQYF
14	TRBV20-1	-	-	TRBJ1-2	TGCAGTGCTCCAGGCACACACCTTTATTATGGCTACACCTTC	CSAPGTHLYYGYTF
13	TRBV4-1	-	TRBD2	TRBJ2-1	TGCGCCAGCAGCCAAGATCGCGGGGGGGGGCAGTTCTTC	CASSQDRGGGQFF
15	TRBV2	-	-	TRBJ1-1	TGTGCCAGCAGTGGTGCGACAGGTTGGAACACTGAAGCTTTCTTT	CASSGATGWNTEAFF
15	TRBV7-2	-	TRBD1	TRBJ1-5	TGTGCCAGCAGCTGGGGGACAGGGCCCAATCAGCCCCAGCATTTT	CASSWGTGPNQPQHF
13	TRBV29-1	-	-	TRBJ2-1	TGCAGCGTCCTGGAGACGGATAACAATGGGCAGTTCTTC	CSVLETDNNGQFF
12	TRBV19	-	-	TRBJ2-7	TGTGCCAGTACTTCAGCCAACTACGAGCAGTACTTC	CASTSANYEQYF
19	TRBV12-3/TRBV12-4	few	TRBD1	TRBJ1-4	TGTGCCAGCAGATTCAAAGCGAGGGGGCTTATGTTAGCTAATGAAAAACTGTTTTTT	CASRFKARGLMLANEKLFF
13	TRBV5-1	few	-	TRBJ2-7	TGCGCCAGCAGCTTGGCAGCGGGTCGCGAGCAGTACTTC	CASSLAAGREQYF
15	TRBV4-1	few	-	TRBJ1-1	TGCGCCAGCAGCCAAGCGGCCAGTGTGAACACTGAAGCTTTCTTT	CASSQAASVNTEAFF
16	TRBV9	-	TRBD1	TRBJ2-1	TGTGCCAGCAGCGTAGTTGCGACAGGGGCCTACAATGAGCAGTTCTTC	CASSVVATGAYNEQFF
12	TRBV20-1	many	-	TRBJ2-7	TGCAGTGCGACCCAAGGGGCCTACGAGCAGTACTTC	CSATQGAYEQYF
15	TRBV5-1	-	TRBD1	TRBJ2-3	TGCGCCAGCACCGTAGGACAGGGGGCTGTTGATACGCAGTATTTT	CASTVGQGAVDTQYF